The 18 T cell receptor beta chains given below trace back to one sample, sequenced in a study of blood T cell repertoires in COVID-19. The data were produced by immunoSEQ multiplex PCR, yet TCRdb's version contains in-frame clones alone and is incomplete. The repertoire holds 55,000 to 75,000 clones, 70% to 80% seen once, with 3.5% in the top ten. The material sequenced was peripheral blood. The receptors stem from a man between 60 and 75 years old with acute or convalescent COVID-19.

This clone was counted only a few times. This chain joins TRBV3-1 (or the pseudogene TRBV3-2) and TRBJ1-1; 8 bases match TRBD1. The junction had 8 bases not matched to a gene; V was cut back by 2 bases and J by 6 bases. Germline values: CDR1 LGHDT, CDR2 YNNKEL (reference sequence). The CDR3 loop spans 15 amino acids. CDR3 sequence reads: CASSQRRGQGAEAFF. The CDR3 DNA is TGTGCCAGCAGCCAACGTCGAGGACAGGGCGCTGAAGCTTTCTTT.

This sequence joins TRBV19 and TRBJ1-3; the D gene is possibly TRBD1 (6 bases). This CDR3 comprises 15 residues. Trimming shortened V by 5 bases and J by 0 bases, and 11 bases separated the two germline ends. Germline V lookup: CDR1 LNHDA, CDR2 SQIVND (reference sequence). DNA of the CDR3: TGTGCCAGTAGTCGACAGGCGAACTCTGGAAACACCATATATTTT. This codes for CASSRQANSGNTIYF.

This sequence joins TRBV3-1 (or the pseudogene TRBV3-2) and TRBJ2-1; 8 nucleotides agree with TRBD2. This CDR3 comprises 15 residues. CDR1 is LGHDT and CDR2 is YNNKEL in the germline V gene (reference sequence). The ends lost 5 bases at V and 7 bases at J; junction bases unmatched: 10. The CDR3 is CASSIPGLGGNEQFF. CDR3 in DNA: TGTGCCAGCAGCATACCGGGACTAGGGGGAAATGAGCAGTTCTTC.

CDR3 in amino acids: CASSLPANYGYTF. The CDR3 coding sequence is TGCGCCAGCAGCTTGCCGGCTAACTATGGCTACACCTTC. The chain recombines TRBV5-1 with TRBJ1-2; no reliable D call. The CDR3 consists of 13 residues. CDR1 SGHRS and CDR2 YFSETQ come from the germline V gene. Trimming took 1 base from V and 0 from J, leaving 4 bases between them.

The chain joins TRBV2 to TRBJ1-4; D is undetermined. This CDR3 region has 12 residues. Trimming removed 4 bases from V and 10 bases from J, with 10 bases in between. CDR1 is SNHLY and CDR2 is FYNNEI in the germline V gene. The CDR3 sequence is CASSGSETKLFF. The CDR3 DNA is TGTGCCAGCAGTGGCAGTGAAACAAAACTGTTTTTT.

CDR3 region: CASSPDRGLYNEQFF. In nucleotides, the CDR3 is TGTGCCAGCTCACCAGACAGGGGACTATACAATGAGCAGTTCTTC. The chain is built from TRBV18 and TRBJ2-1; D is perhaps TRBD1 (8 bases). The CDR3 consists of 15 residues. CDR1 KGHSH and CDR2 LQKENI come from the germline V gene. V gave up 2 bases and J gave up 4 bases, with 12 bases separating them.

A few counts support this clone. The V gene is TRBV5-1, the J gene TRBJ1-1; tentative D call: TRBD1 (5 bases). The CDR3 totals 12 residues. Trimming took off 0 bases at V and 6 bases at J, with 6 bases between the two ends. CDR1 and CDR2 from the germline V gene are SGHRS and YFSETQ. CDR3 sequence: CASSLDRSEAFF. The CDR3 nucleotides are TGCGCCAGCAGCTTGGACAGGTCTGAAGCTTTCTTT.

The chain couples TRBV29-1 to TRBJ1-1; 9 bases are shared with TRBD1. The CDR3 has 12 amino acids. Germline V lookup: CDR1 SQVTM, CDR2 ANQGSEA. With 5 bases clipped from V and 8 bases from J, the junction kept 6 bases outside the gene matches. The CDR3 nucleotides read TGCAGCGTTCGGACAGGGGCCCGGGAAGCTTTCTTT. This gives the protein CSVRTGAREAFF.

The chain combines TRBV6-5 with TRBJ2-5, with D perhaps matching TRBD1 (5 bases). The CDR3 is 14 amino acids. CDR1 MNHEY and CDR2 SVGAGI come from the germline V gene. V lost 6 bases to trimming and J lost 0 bases, with 11 bases between them. This CDR3 is CASRKTAYQETQYF. The CDR3 DNA follows: TGTGCCAGCAGGAAGACAGCGTACCAAGAGACCCAGTACTTC.

The chain joins TRBV19 to TRBJ2-6; D may be TRBD1 (5 bases). Between the trimmed V and J ends, which lost 7 bases and 0 bases, there was a span of 10 bases. The CDR3 sequence is 15 residues long. Germline loops: CDR1 LNHDA, CDR2 SQIVND (reference sequence). The CDR3 is CASKGLGSGANVLTF. CDR3 sequence (DNA): TGTGCCAGTAAGGGGTTGGGCTCTGGGGCCAACGTCCTGACTTTC.

This clone came up a few times. The rearrangement joins TRBV15 to TRBJ1-1, with a weak D call TRBD1 (5 bases). V was pared by 0 bases and J by 4 bases, with 9 bases between. Germline lookup yields CDR1 LNHNV and CDR2 YYDKDF (reference sequence). The CDR3 totals 14 residues. CDR3: CATSRERGSTEAFF. CDR3 nucleotides: TGTGCCACCAGCAGAGAAAGGGGTTCCACTGAAGCTTTCTTT.

The chain joins TRBV6-6 to TRBJ2-5; TRBD1 agrees at 9 bases. The germline gives CDR1 MNHNY, CDR2 SVGAGI (reference sequence). V lost 6 bases to trimming and J lost 6 bases; unmatched junction nucleotides: 2. The CDR3 sequence is 12 residues long. CDR3 coding DNA: TGTGCCAGCAGAGGGACAGGGCAGACCCAGTACTTC. Translating it yields CASRGTGQTQYF.

Written as DNA, the CDR3 is TGTGCCAGCAGCTTGGGACAAACAAATGGCTACACCTTC. This gives the protein CASSLGQTNGYTF. This sequence joins TRBV5-6 and TRBJ1-2; unclear D gene. Between the trimmed V and J ends, which lost 0 bases and 6 bases, there was a span of 9 bases. The CDR3 runs 13 residues. CDR1 SGHDT and CDR2 YYEEEE come from the germline V gene.

The DNA for the CDR3 is TGCGCCAGCAGCGAGGAGACAGTATACGGGGAGCTGTTTTTT. Protein: CASSEETVYGELFF. The chain carries TRBV5-1 and TRBJ2-2; D is perhaps TRBD1 (5 bases). The V gene lost 4 bases and the J gene lost 7 bases, with 14 bases spanning the gap. This CDR3 comprises 14 residues. Germline V gene data show CDR1 as SGHRS and CDR2 as YFSETQ.

The chain carries TRBV19 and TRBJ2-7, with D maybe TRBD1 (6 bases). The CDR3 contains 12 residues. Trimming took off 4 bases at V and 6 bases at J, with 10 bases between the two ends. Germline values: CDR1 LNHDA, CDR2 SQIVND (reference sequence). This chain's CDR3 is CASSKGVREQYF. CDR3 coding DNA: TGTGCCAGTAGTAAGGGGGTCCGCGAGCAGTACTTC.

The sample holds a few counts of this clone. The gene calls are TRBV28 and TRBJ1-1; D is perhaps TRBD1 (6 bases). Trimming removed 3 bases from V and 6 bases from J, with 14 bases in between. CDR1 MDHEN and CDR2 SYDVKM come from the germline V gene. CDR3 length: 14 amino acids. The CDR3 spells CASSLGAARAEAFF. In DNA, the CDR3 is TGTGCCAGCAGTTTGGGGGCCGCCAGGGCTGAAGCTTTCTTT.

The chain has TRBV3-1 (or the pseudogene TRBV3-2) and TRBJ2-2, with unresolved D. The CDR3 has 16 amino acids. Germline V gives CDR1 LGHDT, CDR2 YNNKEL (reference sequence). V dropped 5 bases and J dropped 5 bases, with 18 bases sitting between them. The CDR3 here is CASSVDSPLTTGELFF. The CDR3 DNA sequence: TGTGCCAGCAGCGTCGACTCCCCTCTTACGACCGGGGAGCTGTTTTTT.

J is TRBJ1-1 and V is TRBV10-1; TRBD1 might be the D (6 bases). This CDR3 is 13 amino acids long. V gave up 3 bases and J gave up 3 bases, with 8 bases separating them. Germline V gives CDR1 WNHNN, CDR2 SYGVQD (reference sequence). The CDR3 nucleotides read TGCGCCAGCAGTGATACAGGGCACACTGAAGCTTTCTTT. This translates into CASSDTGHTEAFF.